This TCR beta chain derives from a study of T-cell memory formation after mild COVID-19. Using its own MiXCR run on the 5' RACE reads, TCRdb lists one record per CDR3 protein. The sample has under 15,000 distinct CDR3 sequences, around 16% seen once. The germline V gene has CDR1 SGHVS and CDR2 FNYEAQ. The CDR3 consists of 15 residues. J lost 6 bases, V lost 3 bases, and 8 bases had no gene match. The V gene is TRBV7-6, the J gene TRBJ2-1; 7 nucleotides line up with TRBD2. Specimen: PBMCs or a T cell subset sorted from them (not recorded which). The TCR was taken from a man between 18 and 29 years old who had mild COVID-19 (a few samples of this study predate the infection). Cell type and time point are not known. The CDR3 DNA reads as TGTGCCAGCAGCTTGTGGCTAGCGGTAAGCAATGAGCAGTTCTTC. This sequence encodes CASSLWLAVSNEQFF.